The clone carrying this T cell receptor (beta chain) was seen once. Its antigen is unidentified. These data originate in a study of cytomegalovirus exposure and HLA in healthy donors. The germline gives CDR1 SGHAT, CDR2 FQNNGV. The CDR3 has 14 amino acids. Trimming pared 4 bases from V and 2 bases from J, leaving 12 bases between. PCR primers comprised 60 Vbeta and 13 Jbeta primers. Profiling relied on immunoSEQ multiplex PCR, and the TCRdb table lists in-frame clones only, not all of them. The sample lists 30,000 to 35,000 clones; about 79% were seen once. Study outcomes and limitations: Roughly uniform sequencing depth across donors was assumed, possibly incorrectly. Published work reported that the classifier diagnosed cytomegalovirus status with high specificity and sensitivity. In vitro data verified a few CMV-associated chains as specific for CMV antigens.

Sequencing input: PBMCs. This clonotype was obtained from a woman aged 18 to 35 in good health and CMV-seronegative. The chain joins TRBV11-2 to TRBJ2-7; D perhaps matches TRBD1 (7 bases). The CDR3: CASSSPRGAYEQYF. CDR3 bases: TGTGCCAGCAGCTCGCCCAGGGGGGCCTACGAGCAGTACTTC. The full variable domain, its missing parts supplied by reference TRBV11-2 and TRBJ2-7, is EAGVAQSPRYKIIEKRQSVAFWCNPISGHATLYWYQQILGQGPKLLIQFQNNGVVDDSQLPKDRFSAERLKGVDSTLKIQPAKLEDSAVYLCASSSPRGAYEQYFGPGTRLTVT.